This TCR beta chain was captured by sequencing in a study of early T cells in non-severe SARS-CoV-2 infection. TCRdb ran MiXCR on the 5' RACE reads and lists one entry per CDR3 protein. The table includes around 100,000 distinct CDR3 sequences, roughly 13% detected once. This clonotype came up many times. There are 13 residues in the CDR3. Germline CDR1 LGHNA, CDR2 YSLEER. V lost 4 bases and J 3 bases, leaving 7 bases between the germline ends. The clonotype comes from an adult who was a healthcare worker with PCR-confirmed SARS-CoV-2 infection or an uninfected control (not recorded which). Sequenced sample: whole blood. The V and J genes are TRBV4-3 and TRBJ2-1, with D hard to call. CDR3 in amino acids: CASSRSSYNEQFF. CDR3 nucleotide sequence: TGCGCCAGCAGCCGGTCCAGCTACAATGAGCAGTTCTTC.